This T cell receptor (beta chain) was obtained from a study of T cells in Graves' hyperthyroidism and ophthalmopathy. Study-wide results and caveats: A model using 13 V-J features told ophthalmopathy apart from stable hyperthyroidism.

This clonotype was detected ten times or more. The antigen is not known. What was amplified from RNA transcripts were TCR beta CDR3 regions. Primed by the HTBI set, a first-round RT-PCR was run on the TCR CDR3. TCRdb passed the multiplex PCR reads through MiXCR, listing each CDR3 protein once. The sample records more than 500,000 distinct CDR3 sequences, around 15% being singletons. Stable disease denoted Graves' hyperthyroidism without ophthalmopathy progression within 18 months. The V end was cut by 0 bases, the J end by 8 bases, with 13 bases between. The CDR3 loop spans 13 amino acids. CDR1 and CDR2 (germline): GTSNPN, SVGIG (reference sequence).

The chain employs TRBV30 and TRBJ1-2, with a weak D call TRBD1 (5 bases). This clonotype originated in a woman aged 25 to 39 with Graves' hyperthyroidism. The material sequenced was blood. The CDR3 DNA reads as TGTGCCTGGAGTGTACGGGGGTTGGGAGGCTACACCTTC. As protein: CAWSVRGLGGYTF.